By proportion, the clone carrying this T cell receptor (beta chain) is large. Its specificity is unknown. This CDR3 comprises 16 residues. CDR1 and CDR2 from the germline V gene are SGHDN and FVKESK. The V end lost 2 bases, the J end lost 0 bases, and 11 bases lay between the germline ends. Sequenced by immunoSEQ multiplex PCR; TCRdb stores in-frame clones only, minus some. The data show about 15,000 clones, over 75% seen once. The source of the sample is a study of T cells after posttransplantation cyclophosphamide. Whole-study findings and limits: Later post-transplant blood repertoires were often dominated by donor CD8+ memory clones.

Control samples came 1 year after myeloablative marrow transplants with methotrexate plus calcineurin inhibitor. The V and J genes are TRBV14 and TRBJ1-3; no clear D. The sequence was obtained from a male patient in his fifties who received an allogeneic stem cell transplant from an unrelated donor, was CMV-positive, and had chronic GVHD only. Some T cells may be the graft donor's. The starting material was PBMCs, obtained after an allogeneic stem cell transplant with a calcineurin inhibitor and methotrexate. CDR3 sequence: CASSQTSGNSGNTIYF. In nucleotides, the CDR3 is TGTGCCAGCAGCCAAACGTCGGGGAACTCTGGAAACACCATATATTTT. Full variable domain (remainder filled in from reference TRBV14 and TRBJ1-3): EAGVTQFPSHSVIEKGQTVTLRCDPISGHDNLYWYRRVMGKEIKFLLHFVKESKQDESGMPNNRFLAERTGGTYSTLKVQPAELEDSGVYFCASSQTSGNSGNTIYFGEGSWLTVV.